The present T cell receptor (beta chain) was sequenced within a study of cytomegalovirus exposure and HLA in healthy donors. Study in general: Earlier, some 180 million T cells were analyzed, and fewer than 120 million unique TCR beta sequences were found among them. Study outcomes and limitations: Most of the CMV-associated TCR beta chains (in a later analysis) appeared to be HLA-restricted. Earlier analysis found most TCR beta V segments productive about 87% or about 30% of the time.

The CDR3 extends over 18 amino acids. Germline-derived CDR1 and CDR2 are SGHRS and YFSETQ. J was trimmed by 4 bases and V by 3 bases; bases with no gene match: 10. As concerns this clone: Its antigen is as yet unknown.

Vbeta (60) and Jbeta (13) primers were used in the PCR. Some clones are missing from TCRdb's copy, which holds only in-frame ones; the method was immunoSEQ multiplex PCR. Here the sample spans about 170,000 clones, approximately 79% being singletons. The TCR comes from a male donor in good health and CMV-seronegative. Sequencing was performed on PBMCs. The chain is built from TRBV5-1 and TRBJ2-2; 12 nucleotides agree with TRBD2. CDR3 region: CASSWIRLAGGVTGELFF. CDR3 coding DNA: TGCGCCAGCAGCTGGATCCGGCTAGCGGGGGGGGTCACCGGGGAGCTGTTTTTT.